This T cell receptor (beta chain) is from a study of blood T cells in healthy people across ages. Study-level findings and limits: TCR beta diversity, measured per million T cells, fell in a roughly linear way with age.

Sample-barcoded 5' priming and a J-beta primer mix drove a second PCR of about 7 to 11 cycles. TCRdb re-analysed the 5' RACE reads in MiXCR, keeping a single row per CDR3 protein. This table has roughly 800,000 distinct CDR3 sequences, just under 25% appearing once. In the case of this clonotype: Its antigen is unidentified.

This CDR3 contains 17 residues. Germline values: CDR1 SGHDT, CDR2 YYEEEE. The study drew donors from healthy Caucasian individuals in Russia aged roughly 6 to 100. Total RNA, at least 6 micrograms per sample, was extracted from PBMCs. These data were likewise used in another study, on T cells of mothers and their children. That study reports: A few healthy Caucasian mothers and their six children donated.

The receptor's source is a boy between 10 and 17 years old in good health. This chain links TRBV5-6 with TRBJ2-5; 8 bases match TRBD2. The end of the DNA aligns better with TRBJ2-1, so the J call may be wrong. Sequencing was done on a sample of blood. This chain's CDR3 is CASSFLAGRGGNGEQFF. The CDR3 DNA follows: TGTGCCAGCAGCTTCTTAGCGGGGAGAGGGGGAAACGGTGAGCAGTTCTTC.